This section outlines one T cell receptor beta chain sequence together with its context. This record belongs to a study of blood T cell repertoires in COVID-19. The assay was immunoSEQ multiplex PCR, and TCRdb's table has in-frame clones only and misses some. The sample lists approximately 250,000 clones, less than 90% occurring once. Germline lookup yields CDR1 KGHDR and CDR2 SFDVKD. The CDR3 sequence is 14 residues long. Trimming cost V 0 bases and J 5 bases, with 6 bases left between them. The source is a man aged 25-45 years with active or convalescent COVID-19. Sequencing was done on a sample of peripheral blood. The chain carries TRBV24-1 and TRBJ2-2; TRBD1 is a possible D gene (5 bases). CDR3 coding DNA: TGTGCCACCAGTGATTTGCAGGGTACCGGGGAGCTGTTTTTT. It yields the protein CATSDLQGTGELFF.